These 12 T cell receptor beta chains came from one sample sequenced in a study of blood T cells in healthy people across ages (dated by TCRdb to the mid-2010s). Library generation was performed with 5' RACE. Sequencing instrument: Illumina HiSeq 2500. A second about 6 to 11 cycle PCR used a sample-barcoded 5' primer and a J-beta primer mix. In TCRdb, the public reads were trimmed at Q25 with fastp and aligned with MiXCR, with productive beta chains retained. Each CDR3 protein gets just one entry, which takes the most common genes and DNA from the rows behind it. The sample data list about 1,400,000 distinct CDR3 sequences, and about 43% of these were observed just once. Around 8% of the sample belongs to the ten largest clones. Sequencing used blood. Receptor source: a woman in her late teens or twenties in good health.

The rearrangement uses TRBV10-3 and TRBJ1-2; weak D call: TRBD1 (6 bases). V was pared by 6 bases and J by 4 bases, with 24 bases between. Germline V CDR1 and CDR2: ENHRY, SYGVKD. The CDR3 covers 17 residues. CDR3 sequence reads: CAISQYRDNTRLYGYTF. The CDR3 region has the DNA TGTGCCATCAGCCAGTACCGGGACAATACGAGACTCTATGGCTACACCTTC.

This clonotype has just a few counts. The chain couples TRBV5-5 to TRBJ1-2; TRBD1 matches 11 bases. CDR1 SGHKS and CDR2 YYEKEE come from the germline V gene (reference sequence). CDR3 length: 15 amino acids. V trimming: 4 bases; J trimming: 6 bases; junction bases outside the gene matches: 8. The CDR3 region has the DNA TGTGCCAGCAGCGTGGACAGGGGGCGAGGGGATGGCTACACCTTC. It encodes CASSVDRGRGDGYTF.

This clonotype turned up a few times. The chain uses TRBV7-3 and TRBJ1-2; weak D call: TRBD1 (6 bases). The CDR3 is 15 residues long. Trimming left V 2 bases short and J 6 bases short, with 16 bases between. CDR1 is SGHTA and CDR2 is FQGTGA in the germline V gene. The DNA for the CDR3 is TGTGCCAGCAGCTTAGGGGGCCTACAGGGAGATGGCTACACCTTC. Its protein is CASSLGGLQGDGYTF.

As DNA, the CDR3 is TGTGCCAGCACCAACACGGGTTCGCAGTATTTT. Translated: CASTNTGSQYF. The chain has TRBV6-2 or TRBV6-3 and TRBJ2-3; D gene ambiguous. The ends were cut back, 7 bases at V and 10 bases at J, with 12 bases in the middle. The germline V gene has CDR1 MNHEY and CDR2 SVGEGT. The CDR3 runs 11 residues.

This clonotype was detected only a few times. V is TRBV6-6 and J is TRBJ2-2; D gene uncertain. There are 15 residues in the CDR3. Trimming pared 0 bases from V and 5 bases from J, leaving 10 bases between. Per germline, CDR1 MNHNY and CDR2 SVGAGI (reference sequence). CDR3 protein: CASSYSSGVTGELFF. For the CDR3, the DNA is TGTGCCAGCAGTTACTCGAGTGGGGTGACCGGGGAGCTGTTTTTT.

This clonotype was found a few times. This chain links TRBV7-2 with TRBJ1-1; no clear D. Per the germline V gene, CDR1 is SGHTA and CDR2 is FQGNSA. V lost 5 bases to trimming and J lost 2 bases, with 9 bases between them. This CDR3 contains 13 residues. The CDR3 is CASSRRINTEAFF. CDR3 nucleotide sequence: TGTGCCAGCAGCCGCAGAATTAACACTGAAGCTTTCTTT.

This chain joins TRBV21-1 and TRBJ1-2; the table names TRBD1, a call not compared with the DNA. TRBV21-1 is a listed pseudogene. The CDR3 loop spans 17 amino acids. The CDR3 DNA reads TGTGCCAGCACCAAATACGAATTGGGACAGACTAACTATGGCTACACCTTC. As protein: CASTKYELGQTNYGYTF.

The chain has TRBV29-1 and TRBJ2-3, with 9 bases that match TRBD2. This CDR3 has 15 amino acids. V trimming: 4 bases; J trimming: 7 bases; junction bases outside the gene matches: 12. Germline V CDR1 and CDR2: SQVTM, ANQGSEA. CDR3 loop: CSVVGRLAASNTQYF. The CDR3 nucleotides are TGCAGCGTTGTTGGGCGACTAGCGGCTAGCAATACGCAGTATTTT.

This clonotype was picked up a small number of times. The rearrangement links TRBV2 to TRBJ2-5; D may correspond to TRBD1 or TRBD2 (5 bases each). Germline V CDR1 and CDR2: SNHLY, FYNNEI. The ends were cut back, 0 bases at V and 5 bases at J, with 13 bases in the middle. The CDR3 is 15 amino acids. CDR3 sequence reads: CASSEAWGSRETQYF. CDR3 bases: TGTGCCAGCAGTGAAGCGTGGGGGTCAAGGGAGACCCAGTACTTC.

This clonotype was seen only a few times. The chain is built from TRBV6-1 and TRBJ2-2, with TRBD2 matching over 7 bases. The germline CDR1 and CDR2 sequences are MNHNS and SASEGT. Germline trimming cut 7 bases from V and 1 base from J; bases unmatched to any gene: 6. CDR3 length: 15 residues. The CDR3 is CASIGLAENTGELFF. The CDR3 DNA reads TGTGCCAGCATTGGGCTAGCGGAGAACACCGGGGAGCTGTTTTTT.

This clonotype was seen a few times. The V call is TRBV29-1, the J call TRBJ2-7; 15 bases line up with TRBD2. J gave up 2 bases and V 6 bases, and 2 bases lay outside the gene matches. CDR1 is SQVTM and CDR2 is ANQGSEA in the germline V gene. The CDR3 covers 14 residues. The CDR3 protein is CSVWTSGGAYEQYF. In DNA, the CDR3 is TGCAGCGTGTGGACTAGCGGGGGGGCCTACGAGCAGTACTTC.

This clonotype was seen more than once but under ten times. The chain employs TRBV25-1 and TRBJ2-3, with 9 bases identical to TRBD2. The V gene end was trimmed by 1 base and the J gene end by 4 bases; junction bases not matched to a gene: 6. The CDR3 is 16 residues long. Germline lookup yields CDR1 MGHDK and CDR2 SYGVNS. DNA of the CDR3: TGTGCCAGCAGTGAATCGGCGGGGGGGCCAGCAGATACGCAGTATTTT. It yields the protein CASSESAGGPADTQYF.